These T cell receptor beta chains were read from a single sample in a study of T cell responses to AZD1222 COVID-19 vaccine. Sequencing used immunoSEQ multiplex PCR; TCRdb keeps in-frame clones, though not all of them. The sample lists around 130,000 clones, around 90% occurring once. Material: peripheral blood, obtained 28 days after the second AZD1222 dose. All receptors come from an adult who received the AZD1222 COVID-19 vaccine. The CDR3 runs from the conserved cysteine through the conserved F or W. Each record gives: clone size, J gene, V gene, D gene, CDR3 DNA, CDR3 protein. D genes are given only for firm matches. Expanded clones are given a class, and other clones once, few, many or no size at all.

abundance: NA; j_gene: TRBJ2-2; v_gene: TRBV7-2; d_gene: NA; CDR3nt: TGTGCCAGCAGCTTAAGGATGGAGGACACCGGGGAGCTGTTTTTT; CDR3aa: CASSLRMEDTGELFF
abundance: NA; j_gene: TRBJ2-5; v_gene: TRBV19; d_gene: TRBD1; CDR3nt: TGTGCCAGTGGGGACAGGGTGCAAGAGACCCAGTACTTC; CDR3aa: CASGDRVQETQYF
abundance: NA; j_gene: TRBJ1-5; v_gene: TRBV2; d_gene: NA; CDR3nt: TGTGCCAGCAGTGGACAGGTTGATAGCAATCAGCCCCAGCATTTT; CDR3aa: CASSGQVDSNQPQHF
abundance: NA; j_gene: TRBJ2-5; v_gene: TRBV19; d_gene: TRBD2; CDR3nt: TGTGCCAGTAGTATAGGGGGAGGGGCAGAGACCCAGTACTTC; CDR3aa: CASSIGGGAETQYF
abundance: few; j_gene: TRBJ2-1; v_gene: TRBV27; d_gene: NA; CDR3nt: TGTGCCAGCAGTAACACAGGGTACAATGAGCAGTTCTTC; CDR3aa: CASSNTGYNEQFF
abundance: NA; j_gene: TRBJ1-1; v_gene: TRBV6-5; d_gene: NA; CDR3nt: TGTGCCAGCAGTTACTCGGCAGCTCTGAACACTGAAGCTTTCTTT; CDR3aa: CASSYSAALNTEAFF
abundance: once; j_gene: TRBJ1-4; v_gene: TRBV4-2; d_gene: NA; CDR3nt: TGTGCCAGCAGCCAGGTACAGGTGAATGAAAAACTGTTTTTT; CDR3aa: CASSQVQVNEKLFF
abundance: NA; j_gene: TRBJ2-1; v_gene: TRBV6-5; d_gene: NA; CDR3nt: TGTGCCAGCAGTTACAACGGTGAGCAGTTCTTC; CDR3aa: CASSYNGEQFF
abundance: NA; j_gene: TRBJ2-7; v_gene: TRBV7-9; d_gene: NA; CDR3nt: TGTGCCAGCAGCCAGGGACGGGCCTACGAGCAGTACTTC; CDR3aa: CASSQGRAYEQYF
abundance: NA; j_gene: TRBJ2-2; v_gene: TRBV7-2; d_gene: TRBD2; CDR3nt: TGTGCCAGCAGCTTGCGGGAGGGGGACACCGGGGAGCTGTTTTTT; CDR3aa: CASSLREGDTGELFF
abundance: once; j_gene: TRBJ1-2; v_gene: TRBV18; d_gene: NA; CDR3nt: TGTGCCAGCTCACCTCCGACAGTCGGTGGCTACACCTTC; CDR3aa: CASSPPTVGGYTF
abundance: NA; j_gene: TRBJ1-4; v_gene: TRBV5-1; d_gene: TRBD1; CDR3nt: TGCGCCAGCAGCCCCACAGGGGGCGCGGGTGAAAAACTGTTTTTT; CDR3aa: CASSPTGGAGEKLFF
abundance: NA; j_gene: TRBJ2-5; v_gene: TRBV7-9; d_gene: TRBD1; CDR3nt: TGTGCCAGCAGCTTAGCTTGGGACAGGGGGCTTGGGGAGACCCAGTACTTC; CDR3aa: CASSLAWDRGLGETQYF
abundance: NA; j_gene: TRBJ1-2; v_gene: TRBV5-1; d_gene: NA; CDR3nt: TGCGCCAGCAGCCCCGGACAAGAAACCTATGGCTACACCTTC; CDR3aa: CASSPGQETYGYTF